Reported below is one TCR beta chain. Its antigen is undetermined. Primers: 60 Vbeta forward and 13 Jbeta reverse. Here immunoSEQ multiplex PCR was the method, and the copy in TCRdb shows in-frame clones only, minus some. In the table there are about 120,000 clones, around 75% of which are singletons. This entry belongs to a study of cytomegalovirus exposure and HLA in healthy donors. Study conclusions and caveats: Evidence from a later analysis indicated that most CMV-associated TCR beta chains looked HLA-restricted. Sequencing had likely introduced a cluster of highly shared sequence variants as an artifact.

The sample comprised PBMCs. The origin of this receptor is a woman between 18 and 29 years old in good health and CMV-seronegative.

DNA for the CDR3: TGCAGCGTTGGCCGAGGTATGGAGACCCAGTACTTC. Amino acid sequence: CSVGRGMETQYF. This chain joins TRBV29-1 and TRBJ2-5; no reliable D call. The CDR3 loop spans 12 amino acids. The germline V gene encodes CDR1 SQVTM and CDR2 ANQGSEA. V was cut by 4 bases and J by 5 bases, with 11 bases left in between.